A single sample is the source of the 11 T cell receptor beta chains below, sequenced in a study of cytomegalovirus exposure and HLA in healthy donors. With 60 Vbeta and 13 Jbeta primers, the PCR was carried out. Libraries were prepared by immunoSEQ multiplex PCR; TCRdb keeps only in-frame clonotypes and omits some of them. The sample has roughly 120,000 clones, over 70% seen once. The sample consisted of PBMCs. These receptors all stem from a woman aged 18 to 35 in good health and CMV-seronegative.

On this clone itself: This sample includes further DNA sequences coding for the same CDR3. The CDR3 nucleotides are TGTGCCAGCAGCCTATCAGGGGGGGAGACCCAGTACTTC. It codes for CASSLSGGETQYF. The chain joins TRBV11-2 to TRBJ2-5; maybe TRBD1 (7 bases). V shed 5 bases and J shed 5 bases, with 12 bases lying between them. Germline assignment: CDR1 SGHAT and CDR2 FQNNGV. The CDR3 contains 13 residues.

The chain links TRBV30 to TRBJ2-1; 7 nucleotides line up with TRBD1. With V trimmed by 2 bases and J by 13 bases, 5 bases remained unmatched. CDR3 length: 11 amino acids. The germline CDR1 and CDR2 sequences are GTSNPN and SVGIG (reference sequence). The CDR3 reads CAWSMGQLQFF. CDR3 DNA: TGTGCCTGGAGTATGGGACAGCTTCAGTTCTTC.

This clone was found a few times. CDR3 DNA: TGTGCCAGCAGTTTATTTGGGACAGGGGGGTCTAACTATGGCTACACCTTC. It yields the protein CASSLFGTGGSNYGYTF. V usage is TRBV28 and J usage is TRBJ1-2; 11 bases line up with TRBD1. The CDR3 runs 17 residues. Trimming removed 1 base from V and 0 bases from J; junction bases left unmatched: 4. In germline, CDR1 is MDHEN, CDR2 SYDVKM.

This chain connects TRBV5-4 to TRBJ1-3; D gene unclear. The CDR3 covers 15 residues. The V and J ends lost 0 bases and 0 bases respectively, with 7 bases between them. Germline CDR1 reads SGHNT; CDR2 reads YYREEE (reference sequence). The CDR3 protein is CASSLDLNSGNTIYF. In nucleotides, the CDR3 is TGTGCCAGCAGCTTGGATCTAAACTCTGGAAACACCATATATTTT.

The rearrangement links TRBV15 to TRBJ1-1; D gene ambiguous. In germline, CDR1 is LNHNV, CDR2 YYDKDF (reference sequence). V dropped 1 base and J dropped 1 base, with 7 bases sitting between them. This CDR3 comprises 14 residues. In DNA, the CDR3 is TGTGCCACCAGCAGAGTCAGTGGGAACACTGAAGCTTTCTTT. Residues: CATSRVSGNTEAFF.

The chain carries TRBV5-1 and TRBJ1-1; D is unresolved. The CDR3 is 14 amino acids. Deletions cut 4 bases from V and 3 bases from J, with 13 bases between. Germline values: CDR1 SGHRS, CDR2 YFSETQ. DNA for the CDR3: TGCGCCAGCAGCCTTTCCCAGCGGGACACTGAAGCTTTCTTT. Translating it yields CASSLSQRDTEAFF.

The V and J genes are TRBV5-6 and TRBJ2-2; TRBD1 matches 7 bases. V shed 5 bases, J shed 4 bases, and the junction held 5 bases outside the gene matches. The CDR3 extends over 14 amino acids. The germline V gene has CDR1 SGHDT and CDR2 YYEEEE. CDR3 loop: CASSRQGGTGELFF. CDR3 nucleotide sequence: TGTGCCAGCAGTCGACAGGGCGGCACCGGGGAGCTGTTTTTT.

The CDR3 nucleotides are TGCGCCAGCAGCCAAGCCGCAGGGGGTTACACAGATACGCAGTATTTT. This translates into CASSQAAGGYTDTQYF. V and J are TRBV4-1 and TRBJ2-3; 7 bases align to TRBD1. Trimming took 1 base from V and 2 from J; bases not matched to a gene: 6. The germline V gene has CDR1 MGHRA and CDR2 YSYEKL. This CDR3 comprises 16 residues.

This chain uses TRBV7-9 with TRBJ1-1; no clear D gene. This CDR3 has 11 amino acids. Germline V gene data show CDR1 as SEHNR and CDR2 as FQNEAQ (reference sequence). Trimming left V 5 bases short and J 11 bases short, with 12 bases between. Here the CDR3 reads CASSPLGEAFF. Here the CDR3 DNA reads TGTGCCAGCAGCCCTTTGGGAGAGGCTTTCTTT.

The V and J genes are TRBV27 and TRBJ1-2; 7 bases match TRBD1. The ends lost 2 bases at V and 4 bases at J; junction bases unmatched: 1. The CDR3 is 13 amino acids. Looked up from germline, CDR1 is MNHEY and CDR2 is SMNVEV (reference sequence). DNA of the CDR3: TGTGCCAGCAGTTTAAGGGGGCGCTATGGCTACACCTTC. Translated: CASSLRGRYGYTF.

This clone was seen only once. This sequence joins TRBV18 and TRBJ2-7, with TRBD1 identical over 7 bases. V was pared by 4 bases and J by 5 bases, with 2 bases of the junction left unmatched. This CDR3 is built from 12 residues. Per germline, CDR1 KGHSH and CDR2 LQKENI. The CDR3, as DNA: TGTGCCAGCTCACTAACAGGGGACGAGCAGTACTTC. Protein: CASSLTGDEQYF.